This T cell receptor (beta chain) was sequenced during a study of cytomegalovirus exposure and HLA in healthy donors. TCRdb keeps only in-frame clones here, not all; method: immunoSEQ multiplex PCR. The sample carries 160,000 or so clones, around nine tenths recorded once. Notes on the study in general: Investigators reported 150 to 200 TCR beta chains as tied to cytomegalovirus.

Notes on this clone: As yet, its antigen is unknown.

The CDR3 loop spans 15 amino acids. The V gene end was trimmed by 2 bases and the J gene end by 2 bases; junction bases not matched to a gene: 4. CDR1 is SGHNT and CDR2 is YYREEE in the germline V gene (reference sequence). Sequences were obtained from PBMCs. The origin of this receptor is a man between 18 and 35 years old in good health and CMV-seronegative. The V and J genes are TRBV5-4 and TRBJ2-3; 8 nucleotides align to TRBD2. In nucleotides, the CDR3 is TGTGCCAGCAGCTTCCGGGAGGGCCTCACAGATACGCAGTATTTT. Translated: CASSFREGLTDTQYF.